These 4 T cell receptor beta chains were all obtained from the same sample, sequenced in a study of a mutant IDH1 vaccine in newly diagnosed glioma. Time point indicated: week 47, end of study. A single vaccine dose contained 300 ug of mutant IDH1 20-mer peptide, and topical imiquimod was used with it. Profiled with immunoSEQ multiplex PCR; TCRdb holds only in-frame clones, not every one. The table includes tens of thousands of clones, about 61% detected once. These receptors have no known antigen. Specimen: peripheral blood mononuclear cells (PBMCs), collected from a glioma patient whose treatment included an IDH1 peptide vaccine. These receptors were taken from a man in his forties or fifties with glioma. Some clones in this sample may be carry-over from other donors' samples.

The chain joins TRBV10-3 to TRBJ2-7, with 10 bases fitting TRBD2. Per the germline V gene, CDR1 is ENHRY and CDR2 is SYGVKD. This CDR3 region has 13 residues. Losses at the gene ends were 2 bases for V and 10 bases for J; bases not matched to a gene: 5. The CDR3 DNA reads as TGTGCCATCAGTGAGGGACTAGCGGCAGGTCAGTACTTC. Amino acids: CAISEGLAAGQYF.

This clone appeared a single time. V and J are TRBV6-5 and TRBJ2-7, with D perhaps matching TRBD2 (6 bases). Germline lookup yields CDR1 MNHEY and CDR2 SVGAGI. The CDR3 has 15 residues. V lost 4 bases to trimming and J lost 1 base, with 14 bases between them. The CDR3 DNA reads TGTGCCAGCAGTTGGGGAGCGGGTGAGTCCTACGAGCAGTACTTC. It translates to CASSWGAGESYEQYF.

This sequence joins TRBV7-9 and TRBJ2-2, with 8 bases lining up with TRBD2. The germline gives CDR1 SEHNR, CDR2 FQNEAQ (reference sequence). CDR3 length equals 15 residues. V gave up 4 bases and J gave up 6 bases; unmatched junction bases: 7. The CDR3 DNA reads TGTGCCAGCAGCTCCCGGACTAGCTCGGCCGGGGAGCTGTTTTTT. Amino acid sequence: CASSSRTSSAGELFF.

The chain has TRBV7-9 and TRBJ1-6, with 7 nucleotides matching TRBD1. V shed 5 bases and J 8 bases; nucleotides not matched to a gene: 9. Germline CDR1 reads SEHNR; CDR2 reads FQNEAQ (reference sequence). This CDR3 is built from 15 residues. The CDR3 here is CASSPPDRVDSPLHF. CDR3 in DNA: TGTGCCAGCAGCCCCCCCGACAGGGTCGATTCACCCCTCCACTTT.